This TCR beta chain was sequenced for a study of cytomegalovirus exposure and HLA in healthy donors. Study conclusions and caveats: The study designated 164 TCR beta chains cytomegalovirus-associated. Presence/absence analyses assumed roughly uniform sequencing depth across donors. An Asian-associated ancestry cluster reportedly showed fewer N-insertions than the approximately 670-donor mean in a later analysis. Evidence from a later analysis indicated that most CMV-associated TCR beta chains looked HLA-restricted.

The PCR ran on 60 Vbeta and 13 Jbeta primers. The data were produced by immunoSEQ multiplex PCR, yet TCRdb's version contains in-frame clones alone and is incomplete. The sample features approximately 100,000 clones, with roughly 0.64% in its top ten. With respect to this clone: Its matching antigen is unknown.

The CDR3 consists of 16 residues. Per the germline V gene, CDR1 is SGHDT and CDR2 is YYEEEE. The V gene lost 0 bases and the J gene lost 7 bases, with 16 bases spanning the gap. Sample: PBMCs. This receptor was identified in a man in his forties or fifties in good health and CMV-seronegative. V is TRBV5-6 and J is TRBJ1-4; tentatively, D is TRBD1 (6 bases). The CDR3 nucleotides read TGTGCCAGCAGCTTGGGGCAGGGGAACATCCGTGAAAAACTGTTTTTT. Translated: CASSLGQGNIREKLFF.